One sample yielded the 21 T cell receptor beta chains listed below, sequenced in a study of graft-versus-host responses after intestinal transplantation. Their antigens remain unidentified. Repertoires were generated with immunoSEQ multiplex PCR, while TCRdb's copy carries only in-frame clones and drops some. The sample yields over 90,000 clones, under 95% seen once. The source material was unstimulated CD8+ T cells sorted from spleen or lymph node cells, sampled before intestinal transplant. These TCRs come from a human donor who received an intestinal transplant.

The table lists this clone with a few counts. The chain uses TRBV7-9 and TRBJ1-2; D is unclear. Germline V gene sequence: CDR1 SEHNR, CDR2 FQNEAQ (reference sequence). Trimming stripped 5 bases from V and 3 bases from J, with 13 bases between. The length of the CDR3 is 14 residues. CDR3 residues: CASSEGEAYYGYTF. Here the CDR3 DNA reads TGTGCCAGCAGCGAGGGAGAAGCCTACTATGGCTACACCTTC.

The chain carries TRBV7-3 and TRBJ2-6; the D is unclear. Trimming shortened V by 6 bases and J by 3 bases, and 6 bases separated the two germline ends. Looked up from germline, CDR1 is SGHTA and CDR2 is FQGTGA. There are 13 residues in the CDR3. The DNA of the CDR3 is TGTGCCAGCAGTCCGAGTGGGGCCAACGTCCTGACTTTC. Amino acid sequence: CASSPSGANVLTF.

The CDR3 nucleotides are TGTGCCAGCAGTTTCGGACAGGGGGGTTCACCCCTCCACTTT. Protein: CASSFGQGGSPLHF. V usage is TRBV27 and J usage is TRBJ1-6, with 10 nucleotides matching TRBD1. The CDR3 is 14 amino acids. Germline V gives CDR1 MNHEY, CDR2 SMNVEV (reference sequence). The junction had 2 bases not matched to a gene; V was cut back by 3 bases and J by 9 bases.

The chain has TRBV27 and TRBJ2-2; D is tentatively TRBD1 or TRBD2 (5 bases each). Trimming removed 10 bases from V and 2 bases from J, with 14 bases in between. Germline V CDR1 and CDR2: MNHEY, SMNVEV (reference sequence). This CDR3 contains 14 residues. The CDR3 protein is CATKGDANTGELFF. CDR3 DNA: TGTGCCACCAAAGGGGACGCCAACACCGGGGAGCTGTTTTTT.

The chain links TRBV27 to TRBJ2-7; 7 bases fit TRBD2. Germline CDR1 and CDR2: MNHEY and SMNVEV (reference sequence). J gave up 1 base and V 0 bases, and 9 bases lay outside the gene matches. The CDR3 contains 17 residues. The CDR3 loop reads CASSLSAATGGSYEQYF. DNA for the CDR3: TGTGCCAGCAGTTTATCAGCTGCGACGGGGGGTTCCTACGAGCAGTACTTC.

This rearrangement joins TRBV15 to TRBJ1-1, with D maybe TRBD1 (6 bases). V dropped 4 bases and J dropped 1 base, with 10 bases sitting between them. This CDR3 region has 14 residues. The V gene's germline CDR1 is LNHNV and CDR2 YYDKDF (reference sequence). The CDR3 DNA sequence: TGTGCCACCAGCATTAAGACAGGGAACACTGAAGCTTTCTTT. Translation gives CATSIKTGNTEAFF.

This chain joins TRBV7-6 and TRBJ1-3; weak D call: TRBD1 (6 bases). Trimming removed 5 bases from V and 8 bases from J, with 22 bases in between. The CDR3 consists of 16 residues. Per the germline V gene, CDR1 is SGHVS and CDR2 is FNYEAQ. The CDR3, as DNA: TGTGCCAGCAGCCTATCGACAGGTTTAAGTGGGGACACCATATATTTT. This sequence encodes CASSLSTGLSGDTIYF.

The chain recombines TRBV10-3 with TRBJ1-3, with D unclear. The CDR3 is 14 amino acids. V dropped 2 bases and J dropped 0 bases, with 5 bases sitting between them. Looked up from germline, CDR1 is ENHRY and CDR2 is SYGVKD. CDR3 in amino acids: CAISEGVSGNTIYF. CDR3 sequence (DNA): TGTGCCATCAGTGAGGGGGTCTCTGGAAACACCATATATTTT.

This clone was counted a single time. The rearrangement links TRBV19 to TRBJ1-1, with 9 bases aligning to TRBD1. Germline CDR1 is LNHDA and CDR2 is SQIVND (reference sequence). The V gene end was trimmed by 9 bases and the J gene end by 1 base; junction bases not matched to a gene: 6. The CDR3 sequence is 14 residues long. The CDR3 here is CASQQGAGNTEAFF. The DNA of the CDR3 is TGTGCCAGCCAACAGGGGGCCGGGAACACTGAAGCTTTCTTT.

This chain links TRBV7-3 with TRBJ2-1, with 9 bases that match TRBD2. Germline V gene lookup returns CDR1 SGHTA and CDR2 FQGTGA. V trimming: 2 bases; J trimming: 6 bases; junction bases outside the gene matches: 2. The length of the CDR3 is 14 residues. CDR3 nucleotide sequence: TGTGCCAGCAGCTTAGCGGGGGGGATCAATGAGCAGTTCTTC. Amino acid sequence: CASSLAGGINEQFF.

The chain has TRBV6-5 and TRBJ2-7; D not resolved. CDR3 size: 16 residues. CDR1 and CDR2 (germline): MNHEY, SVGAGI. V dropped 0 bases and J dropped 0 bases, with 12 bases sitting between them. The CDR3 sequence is CASSYSSSQISYEQYF. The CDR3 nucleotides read TGTGCCAGCAGTTACTCGAGCAGCCAGATCTCCTACGAGCAGTACTTC.

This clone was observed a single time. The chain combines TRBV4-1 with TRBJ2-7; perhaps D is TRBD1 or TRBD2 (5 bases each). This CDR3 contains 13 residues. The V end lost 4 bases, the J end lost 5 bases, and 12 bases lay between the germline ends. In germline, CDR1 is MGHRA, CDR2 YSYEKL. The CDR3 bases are TGCGCCAGCAGCCCCTTGGGACGGGACGAGCAGTACTTC. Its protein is CASSPLGRDEQYF.

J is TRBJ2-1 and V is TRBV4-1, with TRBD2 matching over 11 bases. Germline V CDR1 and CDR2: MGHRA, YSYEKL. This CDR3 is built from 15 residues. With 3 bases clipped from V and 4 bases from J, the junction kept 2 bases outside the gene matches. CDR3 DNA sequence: TGCGCCAGCAGCCACGTAGCGGGGGGGTACAATGAGCAGTTCTTC. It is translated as CASSHVAGGYNEQFF.

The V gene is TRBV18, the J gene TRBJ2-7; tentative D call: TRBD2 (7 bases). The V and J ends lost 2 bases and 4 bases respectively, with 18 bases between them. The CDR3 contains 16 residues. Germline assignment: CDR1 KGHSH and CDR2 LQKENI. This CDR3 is CASSPRVGGAGYEQYF. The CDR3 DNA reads TGTGCCAGCTCACCAAGAGTGGGGGGGGCCGGGTACGAGCAGTACTTC.

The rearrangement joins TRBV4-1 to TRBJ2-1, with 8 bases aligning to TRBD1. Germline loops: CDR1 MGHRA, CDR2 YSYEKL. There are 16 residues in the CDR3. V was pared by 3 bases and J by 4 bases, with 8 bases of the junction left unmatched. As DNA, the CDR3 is TGCGCCAGCAGCCAGGACAGGGCGAGCTCGTACAATGAGCAGTTCTTC. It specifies CASSQDRASSYNEQFF.

CDR3 region: CASSYLSNREETQYF. The CDR3 coding sequence is TGTGCCAGCAGTTACCTATCCAACAGGGAAGAGACCCAGTACTTC. V usage is TRBV6-6 and J usage is TRBJ2-5; TRBD1 might be the D (6 bases). V gave up 2 bases and J gave up 3 bases, with 13 bases separating them. There are 15 residues in the CDR3. Germline V lookup: CDR1 MNHNY, CDR2 SVGAGI (reference sequence).

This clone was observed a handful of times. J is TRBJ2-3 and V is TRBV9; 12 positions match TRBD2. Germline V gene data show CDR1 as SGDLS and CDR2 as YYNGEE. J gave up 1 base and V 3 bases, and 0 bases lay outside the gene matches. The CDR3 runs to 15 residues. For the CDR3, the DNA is TGTGCCAGCAGCGGGACTAGCGGGGGCACAGATACGCAGTATTTT. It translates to CASSGTSGGTDTQYF.

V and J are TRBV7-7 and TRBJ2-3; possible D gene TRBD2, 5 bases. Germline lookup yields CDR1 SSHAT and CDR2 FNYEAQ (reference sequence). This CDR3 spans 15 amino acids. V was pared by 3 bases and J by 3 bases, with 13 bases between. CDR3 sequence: CASSFSLARTDTQYF. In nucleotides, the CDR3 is TGTGCCAGCAGCTTTTCTCTAGCCAGAACAGATACGCAGTATTTT. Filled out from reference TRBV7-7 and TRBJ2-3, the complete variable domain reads GAGVSQSPRYKVTKRGQDVTLRCDPISSHATLYWYQQALGQGPEFLTYFNYEAQPDKSGLPSDRFSAERPEGSISTLTIQRTEQRDSAMYRCASSFSLARTDTQYFGPGTRLTVL.

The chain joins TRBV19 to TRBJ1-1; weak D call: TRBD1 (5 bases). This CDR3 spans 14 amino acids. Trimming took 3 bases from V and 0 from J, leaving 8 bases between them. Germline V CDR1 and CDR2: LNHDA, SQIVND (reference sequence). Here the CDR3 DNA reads TGTGCCAGTAGTATCGGGGCCATGAACACTGAAGCTTTCTTT. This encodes CASSIGAMNTEAFF. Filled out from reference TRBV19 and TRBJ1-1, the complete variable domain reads DGGITQSPKYLFRKEGQNVTLSCEQNLNHDAMYWYRQDPGQGLRLIYYSQIVNDFQKGDIAEGYSVSREKKESFPLTVTSAQKNPTAFYLCASSIGAMNTEAFFGQGTRLTVV.

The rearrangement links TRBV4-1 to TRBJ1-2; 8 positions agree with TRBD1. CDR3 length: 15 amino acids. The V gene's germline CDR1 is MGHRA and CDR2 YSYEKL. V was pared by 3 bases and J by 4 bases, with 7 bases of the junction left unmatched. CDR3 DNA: TGCGCCAGCAGCCATAGCCAGGGGGCCGGCTATGGCTACACCTTC. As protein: CASSHSQGAGYGYTF.

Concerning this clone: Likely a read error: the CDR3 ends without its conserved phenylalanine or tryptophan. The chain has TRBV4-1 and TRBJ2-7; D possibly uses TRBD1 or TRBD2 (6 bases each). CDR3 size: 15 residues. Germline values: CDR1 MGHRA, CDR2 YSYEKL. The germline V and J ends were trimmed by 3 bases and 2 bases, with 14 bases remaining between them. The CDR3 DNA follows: TGCGCCAGCAGCCACCTCCCGGGGGCGACCTACGAGCAGTACCTC. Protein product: CASSHLPGATYEQYL.